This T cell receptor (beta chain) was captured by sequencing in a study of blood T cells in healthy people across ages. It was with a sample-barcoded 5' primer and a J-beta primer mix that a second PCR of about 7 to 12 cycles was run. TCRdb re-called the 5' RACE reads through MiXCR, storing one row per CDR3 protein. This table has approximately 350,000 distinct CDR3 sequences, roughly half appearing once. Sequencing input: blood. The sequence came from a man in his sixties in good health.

The CDR3 sequence is CAISRDPEETQYF. The CDR3 coding sequence is TGTGCCATCAGCCGGGACCCAGAAGAGACCCAGTACTTC. The chain joins TRBV10-3 to TRBJ2-7; D possibly matches TRBD1 or TRBD2 (5 bases each). The J call is doubtful: the DNA matches TRBJ2-5 better. Looked up from germline, CDR1 is ENHRY and CDR2 is SYGVKD. The CDR3 is 13 residues long.